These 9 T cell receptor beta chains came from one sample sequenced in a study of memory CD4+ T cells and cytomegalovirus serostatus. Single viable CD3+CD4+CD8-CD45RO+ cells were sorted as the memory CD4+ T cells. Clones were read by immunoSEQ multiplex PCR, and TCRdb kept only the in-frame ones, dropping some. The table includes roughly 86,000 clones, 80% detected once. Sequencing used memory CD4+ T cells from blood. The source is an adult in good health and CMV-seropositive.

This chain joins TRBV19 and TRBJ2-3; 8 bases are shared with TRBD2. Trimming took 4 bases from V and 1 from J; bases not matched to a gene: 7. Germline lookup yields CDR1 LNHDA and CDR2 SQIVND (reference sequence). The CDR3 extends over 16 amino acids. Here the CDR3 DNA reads TGTGCCAGTAGTAAGAGGGCTAGCGGGCGCACAGATACGCAGTATTTT. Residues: CASSKRASGRTDTQYF.

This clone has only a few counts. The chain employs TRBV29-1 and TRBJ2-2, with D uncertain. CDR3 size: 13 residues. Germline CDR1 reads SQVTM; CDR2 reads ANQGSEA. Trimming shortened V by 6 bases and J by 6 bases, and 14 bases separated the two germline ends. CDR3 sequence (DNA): TGCAGCGTCGAGAGTGACAAGGCCGGGGAGCTGTTTTTT. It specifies CSVESDKAGELFF.

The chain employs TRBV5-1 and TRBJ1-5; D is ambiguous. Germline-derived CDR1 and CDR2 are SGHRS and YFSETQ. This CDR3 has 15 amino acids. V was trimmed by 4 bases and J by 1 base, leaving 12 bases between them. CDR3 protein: CASSPDGLSNQPQHF. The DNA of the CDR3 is TGCGCCAGCAGCCCGGACGGTTTGAGCAATCAGCCCCAGCATTTT.

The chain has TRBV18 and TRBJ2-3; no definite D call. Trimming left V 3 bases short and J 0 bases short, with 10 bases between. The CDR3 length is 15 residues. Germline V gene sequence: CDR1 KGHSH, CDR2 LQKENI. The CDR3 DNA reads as TGTGCCAGCTCACCTTCACTCTCTAGCACAGATACGCAGTATTTT. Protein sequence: CASSPSLSSTDTQYF.

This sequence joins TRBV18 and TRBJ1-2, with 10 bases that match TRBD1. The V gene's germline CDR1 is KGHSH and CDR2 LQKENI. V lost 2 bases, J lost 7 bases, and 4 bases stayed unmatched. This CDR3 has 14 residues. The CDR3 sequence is CASSPGTGASGYTF. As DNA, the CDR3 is TGTGCCAGCTCACCAGGGACAGGGGCAAGTGGCTACACCTTC.

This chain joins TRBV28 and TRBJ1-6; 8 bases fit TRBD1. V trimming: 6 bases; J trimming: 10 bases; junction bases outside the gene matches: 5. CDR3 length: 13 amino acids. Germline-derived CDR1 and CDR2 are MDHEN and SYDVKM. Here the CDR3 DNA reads TGTGCCAGCAGACTGCGACAGGGGTCACCCCTCCACTTT. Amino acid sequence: CASRLRQGSPLHF.

The CDR3 sequence: CASSLGGLAGVIGTDTQYF. The CDR3, as DNA: TGTGCCAGCAGCTTAGGCGGACTAGCGGGAGTTATTGGTACAGATACGCAGTATTTT. V is TRBV7-9 and J is TRBJ2-3, with 13 bases matching TRBD2. CDR3 length equals 19 residues. V was pared by 1 base and J by 3 bases, with 10 bases of the junction left unmatched. In germline, CDR1 is SEHNR, CDR2 FQNEAQ (reference sequence).

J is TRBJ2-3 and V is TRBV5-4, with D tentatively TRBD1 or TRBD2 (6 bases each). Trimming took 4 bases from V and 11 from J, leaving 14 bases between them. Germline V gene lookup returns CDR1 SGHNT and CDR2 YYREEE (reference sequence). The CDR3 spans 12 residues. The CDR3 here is CASSPEGGGQYF. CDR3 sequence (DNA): TGTGCCAGCAGCCCGGAGGGGGGAGGGCAGTATTTT.

CDR3 in amino acids: CASSISASGSSYEQYF. The CDR3 DNA reads as TGTGCCAGTAGTATATCCGCTAGCGGGAGCTCCTACGAGCAGTACTTC. The chain is built from TRBV19 and TRBJ2-7; 10 bases align to TRBD2. Germline CDR1 is LNHDA and CDR2 is SQIVND (reference sequence). V dropped 2 bases and J dropped 0; count of bases not matched to a gene: 4. The CDR3 length is 16 residues.